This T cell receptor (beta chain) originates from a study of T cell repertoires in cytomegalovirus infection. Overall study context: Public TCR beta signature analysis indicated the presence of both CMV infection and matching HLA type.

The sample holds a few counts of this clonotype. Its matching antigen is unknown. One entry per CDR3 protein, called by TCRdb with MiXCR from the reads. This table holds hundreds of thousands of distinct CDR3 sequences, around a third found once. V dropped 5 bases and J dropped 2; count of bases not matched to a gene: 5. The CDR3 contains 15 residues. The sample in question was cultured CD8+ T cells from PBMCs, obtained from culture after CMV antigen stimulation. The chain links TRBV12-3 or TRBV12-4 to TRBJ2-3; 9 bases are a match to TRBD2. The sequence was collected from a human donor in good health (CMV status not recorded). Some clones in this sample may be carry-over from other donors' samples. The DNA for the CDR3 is TGTGCCAGCAGTAGGGCGGGGGGGGTCACAGATACGCAGTATTTT. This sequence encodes CASSRAGGVTDTQYF.